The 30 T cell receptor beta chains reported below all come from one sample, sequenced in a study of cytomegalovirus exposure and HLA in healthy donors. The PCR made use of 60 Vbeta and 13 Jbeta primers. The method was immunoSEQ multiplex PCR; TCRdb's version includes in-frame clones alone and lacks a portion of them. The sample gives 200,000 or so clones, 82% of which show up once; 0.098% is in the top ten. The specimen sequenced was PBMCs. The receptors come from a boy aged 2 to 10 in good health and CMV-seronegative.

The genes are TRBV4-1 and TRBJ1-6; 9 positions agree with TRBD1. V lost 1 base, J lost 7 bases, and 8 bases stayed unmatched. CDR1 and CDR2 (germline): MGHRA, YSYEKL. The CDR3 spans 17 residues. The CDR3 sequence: CASSQGGQGRKNSPLHF. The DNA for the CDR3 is TGCGCCAGCAGCCAAGGGGGACAGGGAAGAAAGAATTCACCCCTCCACTTT.

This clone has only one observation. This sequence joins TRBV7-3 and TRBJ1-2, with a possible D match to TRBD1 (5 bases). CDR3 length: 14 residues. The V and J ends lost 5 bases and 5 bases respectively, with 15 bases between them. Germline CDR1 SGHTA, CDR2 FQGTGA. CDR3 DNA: TGTGCCAGCAGCCCTCCCAGGGTCCGATATGGCTACACCTTC. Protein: CASSPPRVRYGYTF.

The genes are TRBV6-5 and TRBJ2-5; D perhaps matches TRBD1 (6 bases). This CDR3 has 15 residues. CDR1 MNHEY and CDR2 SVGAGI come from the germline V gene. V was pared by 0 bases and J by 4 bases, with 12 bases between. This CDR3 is CASSYSITRGETQYF. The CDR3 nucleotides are TGTGCCAGCAGTTACTCGATAACCAGGGGAGAGACCCAGTACTTC.

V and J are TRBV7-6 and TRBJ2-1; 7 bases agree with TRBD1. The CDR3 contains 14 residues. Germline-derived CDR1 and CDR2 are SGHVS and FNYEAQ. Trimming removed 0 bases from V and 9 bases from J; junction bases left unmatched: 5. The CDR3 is CASSLAQGVGEQFF. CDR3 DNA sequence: TGTGCCAGCAGCTTAGCGCAGGGGGTGGGTGAGCAGTTCTTC.

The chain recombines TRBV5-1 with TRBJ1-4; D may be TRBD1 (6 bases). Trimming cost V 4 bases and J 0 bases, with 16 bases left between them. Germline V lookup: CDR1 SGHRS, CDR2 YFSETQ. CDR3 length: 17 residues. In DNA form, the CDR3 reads TGCGCCAGCAGCCCAAGGGCAGGGGAAGCAACTAATGAAAAACTGTTTTTT. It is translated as CASSPRAGEATNEKLFF. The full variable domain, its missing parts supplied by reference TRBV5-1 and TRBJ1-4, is KAGVTQTPRYLIKTRGQQVTLSCSPISGHRSVSWYQQTPGQGLQFLFEYFSETQRNKGNFPGRFSGRQFSNSRSEMNVSTLELGDSALYLCASSPRAGEATNEKLFFGSGTQLSVL.

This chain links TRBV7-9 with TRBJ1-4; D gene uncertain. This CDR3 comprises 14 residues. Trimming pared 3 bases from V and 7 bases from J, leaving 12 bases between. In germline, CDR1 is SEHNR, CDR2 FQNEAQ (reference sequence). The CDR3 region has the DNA TGTGCCAGCAGCTTGGGCTACCTTGGTGAAAAACTGTTTTTT. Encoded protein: CASSLGYLGEKLFF.

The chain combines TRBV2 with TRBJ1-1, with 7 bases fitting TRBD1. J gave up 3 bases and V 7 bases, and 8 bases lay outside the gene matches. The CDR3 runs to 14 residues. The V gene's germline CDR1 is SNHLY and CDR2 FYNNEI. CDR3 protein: CASTSRGLDTEAFF. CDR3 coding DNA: TGTGCCAGCACGTCCAGGGGGTTGGACACTGAAGCTTTCTTT. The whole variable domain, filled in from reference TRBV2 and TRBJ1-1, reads EPEVTQTPSHQVTQMGQEVILRCVPISNHLYFYWYRQILGQKVEFLVSFYNNEISEKSEIFDDQFSVERPDGSNFTLKIRSTKLEDSAMYFCASTSRGLDTEAFFGQGTRLTVV.

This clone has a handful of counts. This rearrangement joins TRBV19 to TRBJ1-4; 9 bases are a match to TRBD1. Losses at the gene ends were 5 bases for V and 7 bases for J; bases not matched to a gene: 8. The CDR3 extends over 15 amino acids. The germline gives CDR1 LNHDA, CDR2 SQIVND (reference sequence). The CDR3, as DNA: TGTGCCAGTAGTCCCCGGGACAGGGTTACTGAAAAACTGTTTTTT. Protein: CASSPRDRVTEKLFF. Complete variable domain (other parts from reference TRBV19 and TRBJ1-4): DGGITQSPKYLFRKEGQNVTLSCEQNLNHDAMYWYRQDPGQGLRLIYYSQIVNDFQKGDIAEGYSVSREKKESFPLTVTSAQKNPTAFYLCASSPRDRVTEKLFFGSGTQLSVL.

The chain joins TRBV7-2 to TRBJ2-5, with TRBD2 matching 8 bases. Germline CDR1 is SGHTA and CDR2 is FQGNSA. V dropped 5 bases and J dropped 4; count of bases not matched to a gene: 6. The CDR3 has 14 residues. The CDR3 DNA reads TGTGCCAGCAGCGCCGGGGGGGCCGCAGAGACCCAGTACTTC. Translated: CASSAGGAAETQYF.

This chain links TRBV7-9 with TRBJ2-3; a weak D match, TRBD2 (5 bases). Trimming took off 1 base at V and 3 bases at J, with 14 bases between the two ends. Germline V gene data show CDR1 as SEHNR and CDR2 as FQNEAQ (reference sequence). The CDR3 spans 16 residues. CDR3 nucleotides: TGTGCCAGCAGCTTAGGAGGATCGCGCGGGACAGATACGCAGTATTTT. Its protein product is CASSLGGSRGTDTQYF.

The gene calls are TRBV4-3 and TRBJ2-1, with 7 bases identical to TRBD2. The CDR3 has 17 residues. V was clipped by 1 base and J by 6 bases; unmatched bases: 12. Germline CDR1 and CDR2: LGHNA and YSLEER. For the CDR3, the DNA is TGCGCCAGCAGCCAAGGGGCTAGCGGTATCTCGTTCAATGAGCAGTTCTTC. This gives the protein CASSQGASGISFNEQFF.

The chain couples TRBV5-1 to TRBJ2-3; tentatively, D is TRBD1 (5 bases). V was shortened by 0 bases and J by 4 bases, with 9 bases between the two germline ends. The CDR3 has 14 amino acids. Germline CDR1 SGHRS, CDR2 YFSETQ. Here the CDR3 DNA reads TGCGCCAGCAGCTTGGACAGGATTGCAGATACGCAGTATTTT. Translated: CASSLDRIADTQYF.

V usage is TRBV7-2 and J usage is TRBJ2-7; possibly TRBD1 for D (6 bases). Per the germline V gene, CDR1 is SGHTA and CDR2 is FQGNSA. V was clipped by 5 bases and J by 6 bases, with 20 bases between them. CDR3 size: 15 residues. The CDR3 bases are TGTGCCAGCAGCCTCATTACAGGGAGCGTCATCGAGCAGTACTTC. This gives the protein CASSLITGSVIEQYF.

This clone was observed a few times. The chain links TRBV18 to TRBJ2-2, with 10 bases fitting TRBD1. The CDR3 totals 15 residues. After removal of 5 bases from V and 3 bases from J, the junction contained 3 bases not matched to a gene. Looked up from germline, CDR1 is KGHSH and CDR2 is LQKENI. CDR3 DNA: TGTGCCAGCTCAATCGGGACAGGGGACACCGGGGAGCTGTTTTTT. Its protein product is CASSIGTGDTGELFF.

The CDR3 DNA reads as TGTGCCAGCGCCGATCATGGCGGGGCGAACACCGGGGAGCTGTTTTTT. It is translated as CASADHGGANTGELFF. The genes are TRBV5-4 and TRBJ2-2; perhaps TRBD2 as D (6 bases). The germline V gene encodes CDR1 SGHNT and CDR2 YYREEE (reference sequence). Trimming shortened V by 7 bases and J by 0 bases, and 16 bases separated the two germline ends. CDR3 length: 16 amino acids.

CDR3 region: CASTNGAGRFF. DNA for the CDR3: TGTGCCAGCACCAACGGCGCGGGGCGGTTCTTC. The J gene is TRBJ2-1, the V gene TRBV6-5; tentative D call: TRBD2 (6 bases). Trimming removed 7 bases from V and 15 bases from J, with 16 bases in between. Looked up from germline, CDR1 is MNHEY and CDR2 is SVGAGI. This CDR3 has 11 amino acids.

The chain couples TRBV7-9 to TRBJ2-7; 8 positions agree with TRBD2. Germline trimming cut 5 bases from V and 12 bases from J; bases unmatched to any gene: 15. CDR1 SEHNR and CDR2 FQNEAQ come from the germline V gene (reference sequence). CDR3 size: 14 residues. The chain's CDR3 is CASSPGSGGAAAYF. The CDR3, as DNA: TGTGCCAGCAGCCCCGGCTCCGGGGGGGCCGCCGCGTACTTC.

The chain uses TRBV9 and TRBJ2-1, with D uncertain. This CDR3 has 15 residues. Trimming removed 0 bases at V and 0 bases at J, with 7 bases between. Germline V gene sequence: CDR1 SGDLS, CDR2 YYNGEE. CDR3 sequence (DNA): TGTGCCAGCAGCGTAGGTCGGAGCTCCTACAATGAGCAGTTCTTC. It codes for CASSVGRSSYNEQFF.

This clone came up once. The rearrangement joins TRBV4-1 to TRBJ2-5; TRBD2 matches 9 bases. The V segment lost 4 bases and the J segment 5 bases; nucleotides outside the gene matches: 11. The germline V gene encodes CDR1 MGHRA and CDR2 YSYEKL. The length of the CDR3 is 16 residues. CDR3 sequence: CASSLHRGGVRETQYF. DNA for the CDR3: TGCGCCAGCAGCCTCCACCGCGGGGGGGTTCGTGAGACCCAGTACTTC.

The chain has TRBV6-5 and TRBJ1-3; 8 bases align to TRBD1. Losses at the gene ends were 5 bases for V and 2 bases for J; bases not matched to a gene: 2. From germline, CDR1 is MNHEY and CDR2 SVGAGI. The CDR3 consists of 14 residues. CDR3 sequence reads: CASSATGAGNTIYF. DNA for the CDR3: TGTGCCAGCAGTGCGACAGGGGCTGGAAACACCATATATTTT.

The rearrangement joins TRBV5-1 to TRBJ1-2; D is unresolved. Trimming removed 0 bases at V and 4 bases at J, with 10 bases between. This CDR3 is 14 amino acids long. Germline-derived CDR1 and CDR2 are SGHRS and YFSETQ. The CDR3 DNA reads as TGCGCCAGCAGCTTGGCCTTTGGGAGCTATGGCTACACCTTC. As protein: CASSLAFGSYGYTF.

The CDR3 sequence: CASSSSGIAGVKAGELFF. DNA of the CDR3: TGTGCCAGCAGCTCCTCCGGGATAGCGGGGGTTAAGGCCGGGGAGCTGTTTTTT. This chain links TRBV9 with TRBJ2-2, with 9 positions matching TRBD2. J lost 6 bases, V lost 4 bases, and 16 bases had no gene match. The CDR3 covers 18 residues. CDR1 and CDR2 from the germline V gene are SGDLS and YYNGEE.

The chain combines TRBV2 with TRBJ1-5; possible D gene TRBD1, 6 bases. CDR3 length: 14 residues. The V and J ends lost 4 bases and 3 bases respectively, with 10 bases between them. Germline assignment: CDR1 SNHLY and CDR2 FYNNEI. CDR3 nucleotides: TGTGCCAGCAGTGGGGGGCGAGACAATCAGCCCCAGCATTTT. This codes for CASSGGRDNQPQHF. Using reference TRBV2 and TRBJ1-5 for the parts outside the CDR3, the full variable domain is EPEVTQTPSHQVTQMGQEVILRCVPISNHLYFYWYRQILGQKVEFLVSFYNNEISEKSEIFDDQFSVERPDGSNFTLKIRSTKLEDSAMYFCASSGGRDNQPQHFGDGTRLSIL.

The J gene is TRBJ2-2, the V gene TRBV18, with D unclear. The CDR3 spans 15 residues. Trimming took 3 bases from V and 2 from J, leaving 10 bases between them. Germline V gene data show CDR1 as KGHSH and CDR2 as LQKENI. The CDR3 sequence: CASSPNRLNTGELFF. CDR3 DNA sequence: TGTGCCAGCTCACCGAACCGACTTAACACCGGGGAGCTGTTTTTT.

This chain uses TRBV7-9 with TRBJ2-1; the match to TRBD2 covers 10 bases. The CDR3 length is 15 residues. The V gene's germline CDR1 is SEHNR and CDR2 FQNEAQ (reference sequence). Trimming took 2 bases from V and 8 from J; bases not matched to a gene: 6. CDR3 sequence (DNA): TGTGCCAGCAGCTTAAGCGGGGGGGCGTCCGATGAGCAGTTCTTC. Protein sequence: CASSLSGGASDEQFF. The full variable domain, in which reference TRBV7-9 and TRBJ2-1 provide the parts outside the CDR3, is DTGVSQNPRHKITKRGQNVTFRCDPISEHNRLYWYRQTLGQGPEFLTYFQNEAQLEKSRLLSDRFSAERPKGSFSTLEIQRTEQGDSAMYLCASSLSGGASDEQFFGPGTRLTVL.

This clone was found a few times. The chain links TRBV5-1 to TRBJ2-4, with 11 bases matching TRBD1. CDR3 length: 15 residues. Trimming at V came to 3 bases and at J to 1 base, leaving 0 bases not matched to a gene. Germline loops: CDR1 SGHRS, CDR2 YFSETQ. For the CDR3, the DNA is TGCGCCAGCAGCTGGACAGGGGGCGCCAAAAACATTCAGTACTTC. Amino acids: CASSWTGGAKNIQYF.

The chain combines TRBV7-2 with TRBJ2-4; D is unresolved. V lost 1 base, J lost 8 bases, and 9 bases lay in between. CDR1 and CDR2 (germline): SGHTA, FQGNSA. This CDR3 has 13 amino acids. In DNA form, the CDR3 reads TGTGCCAGCAGCTTAGACGGGTTCGACATTCAGTACTTC. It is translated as CASSLDGFDIQYF.

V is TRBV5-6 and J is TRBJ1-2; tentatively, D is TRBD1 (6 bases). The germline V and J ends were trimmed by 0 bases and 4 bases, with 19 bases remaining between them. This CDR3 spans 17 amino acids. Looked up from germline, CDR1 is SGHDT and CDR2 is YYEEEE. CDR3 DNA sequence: TGTGCCAGCAGCTTGGCCCCCCCACAGGGAGAGGTCTATGGCTACACCTTC. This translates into CASSLAPPQGEVYGYTF.

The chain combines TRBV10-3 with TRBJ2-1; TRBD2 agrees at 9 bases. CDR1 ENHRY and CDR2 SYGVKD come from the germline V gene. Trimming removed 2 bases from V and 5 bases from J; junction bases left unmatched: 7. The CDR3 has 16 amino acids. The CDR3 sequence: CAISESGGGANNEQFF. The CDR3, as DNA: TGTGCCATCAGTGAGAGCGGCGGGGGGGCGAACAATGAGCAGTTCTTC.

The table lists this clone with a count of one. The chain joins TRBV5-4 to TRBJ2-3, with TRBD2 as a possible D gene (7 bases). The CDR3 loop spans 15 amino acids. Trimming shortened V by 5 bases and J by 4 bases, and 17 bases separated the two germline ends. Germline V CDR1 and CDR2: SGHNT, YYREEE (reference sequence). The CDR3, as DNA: TGTGCCAGCAGTCTCCCGGGGGGCCCGGCAGATACGCAGTATTTT. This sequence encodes CASSLPGGPADTQYF.